This TCR beta chain was found in a study of beta chain features in type 1 diabetes. Overall study results and limits: These data did not resolve whether HLA type affects TCRB rearrangement.

Via the markers CD45RO/CCR7/CD25/CD127/CD95/CD27, stem cell-like memory, regulatory, central memory and naive CD4+ cells were sorted. This clone appeared a few times. The antigen is not known. Isolated RNA was reverse transcribed in full, so expressed TCRB transcripts were sequenced. Data came from immunoSEQ multiplex PCR; TCRdb stores just in-frame clones and leaves some out. The sample lists some 410,000 clones; around 13% were seen once. Germline assignment: CDR1 LNHNV and CDR2 YYDKDF (reference sequence). V was pared by 0 bases and J by 7 bases, with 14 bases of the junction left unmatched. The CDR3 loop spans 18 amino acids.

J is TRBJ2-1 and V is TRBV15; 8 bases match TRBD2. The source of this sequence is a young man in good health. The sequencing sample was made of naive CD4+ T cells from blood. The DNA of the CDR3 is TGTGCCACCAGCAGAGAGTGGATGGCCAGCGGGAGAAGAAATGAGCAGTTCTTC. It codes for CATSREWMASGRRNEQFF.